The rows below give T cell receptor beta chains drawn from one sample of a study of OX40 agonist ivuxolimab in advanced cancers. Data came from immunoSEQ multiplex PCR; TCRdb stores just in-frame clones and leaves some out. Here the sample spans more than 80,000 clones, 86% being singletons. The sample consisted of CD4+ or CD8+ T cells sorted from blood, taken in a trial of the OX40 agonist ivuxolimab. These receptors all come from an adult with an advanced solid tumor such as melanoma, head and neck, liver or kidney cancer. Each CDR3 is given with its conserved first and last residue. The order of the fields is V gene, D gene, J gene, CDR3 protein. A D gene is named only where the DNA matches it firmly.

V gene: TRBV7-6
D gene: TRBD2
J gene: TRBJ2-3
CDR3 protein: CASSLLVRRPSGRESGDTQYF

V gene: TRBV7-2
D gene: TRBD1
J gene: TRBJ2-5
CDR3 protein: CASSALGTGIEETQYF

V gene: TRBV7-7
D gene: -
J gene: TRBJ2-1
CDR3 protein: CASSRGVEDEQFF

V gene: TRBV5-1
D gene: -
J gene: TRBJ2-2
CDR3 protein: CASSGPGDTGELFF

V gene: TRBV6-1
D gene: -
J gene: TRBJ2-1
CDR3 protein: CASNLEGPYNEQFF

V gene: TRBV2
D gene: TRBD2
J gene: TRBJ2-3
CDR3 protein: CASSGTSGSTDTQYF

V gene: TRBV14
D gene: TRBD2
J gene: TRBJ2-5
CDR3 protein: CASSQTKTSGHPQYF

V gene: TRBV11-2
D gene: TRBD2
J gene: TRBJ2-7
CDR3 protein: CASSYSGLAGAGEQYF

V gene: TRBV28
D gene: TRBD1
J gene: TRBJ1-1
CDR3 protein: CASSLGTGGEAFF

V gene: TRBV2
D gene: TRBD1
J gene: TRBJ1-1
CDR3 protein: CASSVDRMNTEAFF

V gene: TRBV15
D gene: -
J gene: TRBJ2-3
CDR3 protein: CATSRSLRLVDTQYF

V gene: TRBV6-1
D gene: -
J gene: TRBJ1-5
CDR3 protein: CASTPGAPSQPQHF

V gene: TRBV5-1
D gene: -
J gene: TRBJ2-5
CDR3 protein: CASSLGLGAWETQYF

V gene: TRBV5-1
D gene: -
J gene: TRBJ2-5
CDR3 protein: CASSTATGPQETQYF

V gene: TRBV11-2
D gene: -
J gene: TRBJ2-2
CDR3 protein: CASSPRPLTGELFF